This is a list of T cell receptor beta chains from one sample in a study of a mutant IDH1 vaccine in newly diagnosed glioma. Method: immunoSEQ multiplex PCR; TCRdb's copy keeps in-frame clones and lacks some. The sample lists some 70,000 clones, over 70% occurring once. Their recognized antigens are unknown. This material consisted of PBMCs, taken from a glioma patient whose treatment included an IDH1 peptide vaccine. The origin of the receptors is a man between 18 and 35 years old with glioma. The CDR3 runs from the conserved cysteine through the conserved F or W. D genes are given only for firm matches. A row's size may be missing; if present it is once, few, many or a size class.

TRBV15	.	medium-sized	TRBJ2-1	TGTGCCACCAGCCTCTGGGACGAGCAGTTCTTC	CATSLWDEQFF
TRBV7-8	.	.	TRBJ2-1	TGTGCCAGCAGCTTAGGGGTAGACTCCTACAATGAGCAGTTCTTC	CASSLGVDSYNEQFF
TRBV4-3	TRBD1	.	TRBJ2-1	TGCGCCAGCAGCCAAGGGACAGGTCCCAATGAGCAGTTCTTC	CASSQGTGPNEQFF
TRBV5-8	TRBD1	.	TRBJ1-4	TGTGCCAGCAGCTTCGGGACAGGGGCCCCTGGCCGCGATGAAAAACTGTTTTTT	CASSFGTGAPGRDEKLFF
TRBV19	TRBD1	.	TRBJ2-7	TGTGCCAGTAGTACCGGGACAGGTCACGAGCAGTACTTC	CASSTGTGHEQYF
TRBV30	TRBD1	.	TRBJ1-1	TGTGCCTGGAGTGTACCCCTCGGGACAGTGAACACTGAAGCTTTCTTT	CAWSVPLGTVNTEAFF
TRBV6-1	.	.	TRBJ1-5	TGTGCCAGCAGTTCACAAAGCAATCAGCCCCAGCATTTT	CASSSQSNQPQHF
TRBV5-4	.	.	TRBJ1-6	TGTGCCAGCAGCTTGGACAGGTCGACGATTCAACCCCTCCACTTT	CASSLDRSTIQPLHF
TRBV7-2	.	once	TRBJ1-1	TGTGCCAGCAGCCCCCAGACAGTTCTGAACACTGAAGCTTTCTTT	CASSPQTVLNTEAFF
TRBV4-1	.	.	TRBJ2-2	TGCGCCAGCAGCCAAGATCACTTGCAGAACACCGGGGAGCTGTTTTTT	CASSQDHLQNTGELFF
TRBV10-1	TRBD2	.	TRBJ2-3	TGCGCCAGCATCAGTCGACGGGGGGCAGATACGCAGTATTTT	CASISRRGADTQYF
TRBV9	.	.	TRBJ2-1	TGTGCCAGCAGCGTAGTGGGGGCTAGGGATGAGCAGTTCTTC	CASSVVGARDEQFF